This T cell receptor beta chain is from a study of T cells expressing NK-cell markers. Study overall: Sorted T-cell subsets CD3+CD56+NKG2C+, CD3+CD56+NKG2C- and CD3+CD56-NKG2C+ were TCR beta-sequenced. Seven of the eight sequenced donors were HCMV-seropositive; one was seronegative. Findings and limits, study-wide: Of the CD8+ T cells in about 6 donors, roughly 1.0-7.0% belonged to dominant NKG2C+ clonotypes. It remained uncertain whether the expanded NKG2C+ T cell clones were specific for HCMV antigens.

Looked up from germline, CDR1 is SGHRS and CDR2 is YFSETQ. The CDR3 has 14 amino acids. TCRdb reanalyzed the 5' RACE reads, giving one entry per CDR3 protein sequence and no DNA. The sample table includes a few thousand distinct CDR3 sequences. Concerning this clonotype itself: Its antigen remains unidentified.

The chain couples TRBV5-1 to TRBJ2-7; there is no DNA to check the TCRdb D call of TRBD1. This sequence was found in a man between 18 and 29 years old in good health. The sequencing input was blood T cells: a sorted CD56 or NKG2C T cell subset, CD4+ or CD8+ T cells, or bulk PBMC T cells (not recorded which). CDR3 in amino acids: CASSPGTADYEQYF.